This section outlines one T cell receptor (beta chain) sequence together with its context. The source of the sample is a study of OX40 agonist ivuxolimab in advanced cancers. Turning to the study itself: A diagnosis of hepatocellular carcinoma, melanoma, renal cell or head and neck cancer was present in dose-escalation patients. Earlier treatment with anti-PD-1, anti-PD-L1 or anti-CTLA-4 was permitted, and roughly 42% had received some.

CDR1 is MGHRA, CDR2 YSYEKL, per germline. V gave up 4 bases and J gave up 6 bases; unmatched junction bases: 4. The CDR3 totals 14 residues. People who had autoimmune disease history or systemic immunosuppression were excluded. Blood sampling took place at baseline, cycle 4 day 1, and cycle 7 day 1. The assay was immunoSEQ multiplex PCR, and TCRdb's table has in-frame clones only and misses some. The data show about 69,000 clones, 75% to 95% seen once. Source: CD4+ or CD8+ T cells sorted from blood, taken in a trial of the OX40 agonist ivuxolimab. The chain uses TRBV4-1 and TRBJ2-2; TRBD2 matches at 8 bases. This clonotype originated in an adult with an advanced solid tumor such as melanoma, head and neck, liver or kidney cancer. The CDR3 loop reads CASSLRGEPGELFF. In DNA, the CDR3 is TGCGCCAGCAGCCTGCGGGGGGAGCCCGGGGAGCTGTTTTTT.